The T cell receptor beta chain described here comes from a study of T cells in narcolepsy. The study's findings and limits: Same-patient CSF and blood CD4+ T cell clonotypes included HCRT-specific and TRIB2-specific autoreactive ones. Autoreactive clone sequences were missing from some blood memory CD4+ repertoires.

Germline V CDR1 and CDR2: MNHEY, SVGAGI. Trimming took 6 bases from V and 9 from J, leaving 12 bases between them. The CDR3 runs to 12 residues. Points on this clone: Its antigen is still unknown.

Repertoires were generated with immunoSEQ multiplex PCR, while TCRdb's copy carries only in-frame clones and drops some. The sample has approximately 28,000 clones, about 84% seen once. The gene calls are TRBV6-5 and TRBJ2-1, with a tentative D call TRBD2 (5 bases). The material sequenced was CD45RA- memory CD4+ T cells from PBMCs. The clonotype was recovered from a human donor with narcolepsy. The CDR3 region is CASRPLRGEQFF. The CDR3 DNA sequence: TGTGCCAGCAGGCCTCTCCGGGGTGAGCAGTTCTTC.